Shown below are 13 T cell receptor beta chains from a single sample sequenced in a study of T cells in Graves' hyperthyroidism and ophthalmopathy. Amplification targeted TCR beta CDR3 regions from RNA transcripts. The primer set for the first-round RT-PCR of the TCR CDR3 was HTBI. TCRdb ran MiXCR on the multiplex PCR reads and lists one entry per CDR3 protein. The table has roughly 580,000 distinct CDR3 sequences, roughly 50% seen once. Sequenced material: peripheral blood or thyroid tissue (not recorded which). These receptors came from a woman under 30 with Graves' hyperthyroidism.

V and J are TRBV2 and TRBJ2-7; TRBD2 might be the D (5 bases). The CDR3 length is 12 residues. Germline lookup yields CDR1 SNHLY and CDR2 FYNNEI. The V end was cut by 4 bases, the J end by 3 bases, with 7 bases between. The CDR3 nucleotides are TGTGCCAGCAGTGCGGGGAACTACGAGCAGTACTTC. Translated: CASSAGNYEQYF.

The rearrangement links TRBV7-2 to TRBJ1-1; 10 nucleotides align to TRBD1. The CDR3 contains 14 residues. CDR1 is SGHTA, CDR2 FQGNSA, per germline. Trimming at V came to 4 bases and at J to 4 bases, leaving 3 bases not matched to a gene. CDR3 amino acids: CASSSGQGSTEAFF. CDR3 nucleotide sequence: TGTGCCAGCAGCTCGGGACAGGGGTCCACTGAAGCTTTCTTT.

This clonotype has a count of ten or more. This chain connects TRBV29-1 to TRBJ2-5; the match to TRBD2 covers 9 bases. J lost 1 base, V lost 5 bases, and 2 bases had no gene match. The CDR3 extends over 13 amino acids. Germline CDR1 SQVTM, CDR2 ANQGSEA. The CDR3 DNA follows: TGCAGCGTTCCGGGACTAGCCCAAGAGACCCAGTACTTC. This gives the protein CSVPGLAQETQYF.

The V gene is TRBV29-1, the J gene TRBJ1-2; 7 bases line up with TRBD1. V dropped 8 bases and J dropped 4; count of bases not matched to a gene: 10. This CDR3 spans 13 amino acids. Per the germline V gene, CDR1 is SQVTM and CDR2 is ANQGSEA. The CDR3 here is CSSINGQAYGYTF. The CDR3 region has the DNA TGCAGCTCCATTAACGGACAGGCCTATGGCTACACCTTC.

The chain has TRBV7-9 and TRBJ2-7; D possibly uses TRBD1 or TRBD2 (5 bases each). CDR3 length: 15 residues. The germline V and J ends were trimmed by 3 bases and 5 bases, with 17 bases remaining between them. Per germline, CDR1 SEHNR and CDR2 FQNEAQ (reference sequence). The CDR3 loop is CASSFPRDPGHEQYF. CDR3 in DNA: TGTGCCAGCAGCTTCCCCCGGGACCCAGGCCACGAGCAGTACTTC. The full variable domain, with the rest looked up from reference TRBV7-9 and TRBJ2-7, is DTGVSQNPRHKITKRGQNVTFRCDPISEHNRLYWYRQTLGQGPEFLTYFQNEAQLEKSRLLSDRFSAERPKGSFSTLEIQRTEQGDSAMYLCASSFPRDPGHEQYFGPGTRLTVT.

J is TRBJ2-7 and V is TRBV7-6; D may be TRBD2 (5 bases). CDR3 size: 12 residues. Germline V gene sequence: CDR1 SGHVS, CDR2 FNYEAQ. Here the CDR3 reads CAWEPQTYEQYF. Here the CDR3 DNA reads TGTGCTTGGGAGCCTCAGACCTACGAGCAGTACTTC.

The sample holds many counts of this clonotype. The chain has TRBV7-7 and TRBJ2-7; 8 bases agree with TRBD2. Germline lookup yields CDR1 SSHAT and CDR2 FNYEAQ (reference sequence). The CDR3 is made up of 15 amino acids. V was pared by 5 bases and J by 2 bases, with 8 bases of the junction left unmatched. The CDR3 spells CASSQGRGGPYEQYF. DNA for the CDR3: TGTGCCAGCAGCCAAGGACGGGGGGGTCCCTACGAGCAGTACTTC. Drawing the rest from reference TRBV7-7 and TRBJ2-7, the complete variable domain is GAGVSQSPRYKVTKRGQDVTLRCDPISSHATLYWYQQALGQGPEFLTYFNYEAQPDKSGLPSDRFSAERPEGSISTLTIQRTEQRDSAMYRCASSQGRGGPYEQYFGPGTRLTVT.

The V gene is TRBV29-1, the J gene TRBJ2-7; no definite D call. Germline loops: CDR1 SQVTM, CDR2 ANQGSEA. This CDR3 has 11 amino acids. The CDR3 spells CSYVRSHEQYF. The DNA of the CDR3 is TGCAGTTACGTTAGGTCCCACGAGCAGTACTTC.

V gene TRBV2 combines with J gene TRBJ2-7; D is unresolved. The CDR3 length is 11 residues. Germline V gene data show CDR1 as SNHLY and CDR2 as FYNNEI. V shed 5 bases and J shed 6 bases, with 8 bases lying between them. CDR3 coding DNA: TGTGCCAGCAGTTCCCGTAGCGAGCAGTACTTC. Its protein product is CASSSRSEQYF.

As to this clonotype: A read error may explain this, as a much larger clone is one base away. The chain uses TRBV15 and TRBJ2-7; D is uncertain. V gave up 0 bases and J gave up 3 bases, with 12 bases separating them. CDR3 size: 15 residues. Germline values: CDR1 LNHNV, CDR2 YYDKDF (reference sequence). The CDR3 region is CATSRDLWSIYEQYF. As DNA, the CDR3 is TGTGCCACCAGCAGAGATTTATGGTCGATCTACGAGCAGTACTTC.

In its sample, this clonotype was seen once. The chain couples TRBV7-9 to TRBJ2-3; 14 nucleotides line up with TRBD2. Germline V lookup: CDR1 SEHNR, CDR2 FQNEAQ (reference sequence). This CDR3 region has 14 residues. V lost 3 bases, J lost 14 bases, and 7 bases stayed unmatched. CDR3 DNA: TGTGCCAGCAGCTTGCCGGGACTAGCGGGAGCTCTGTATTTT. Translated, it gives CASSLPGLAGALYF.

A single count supports this clonotype. The chain is built from TRBV5-1 and TRBJ1-1; D remains ambiguous. The CDR3 covers 16 residues. Germline CDR1 and CDR2: SGHRS and YFSETQ. Trimming pared 4 bases from V and 1 base from J, leaving 17 bases between. CDR3 nucleotide sequence: TGCGCCAGCAGCCTAATTTCTAGAGCCTCGAACACTGAAGCTTTCTTT. Translating it yields CASSLISRASNTEAFF. The variable domain in full, with the rest retrieved from reference TRBV5-1 and TRBJ1-1, is KAGVTQTPRYLIKTRGQQVTLSCSPISGHRSVSWYQQTPGQGLQFLFEYFSETQRNKGNFPGRFSGRQFSNSRSEMNVSTLELGDSALYLCASSLISRASNTEAFFGQGTRLTVV.

Many counts were recorded for this clonotype. The chain has TRBV7-8 and TRBJ1-5; TRBD1 might be the D (6 bases). V lost 3 bases and J 9 bases, leaving 12 bases between the germline ends. The CDR3 spans 13 residues. CDR1 SGHVS and CDR2 FQNEAQ come from the germline V gene. The CDR3 loop is CASSFGGERPQHF. The CDR3 nucleotides read TGTGCCAGCAGCTTCGGGGGCGAAAGGCCCCAGCATTTT.